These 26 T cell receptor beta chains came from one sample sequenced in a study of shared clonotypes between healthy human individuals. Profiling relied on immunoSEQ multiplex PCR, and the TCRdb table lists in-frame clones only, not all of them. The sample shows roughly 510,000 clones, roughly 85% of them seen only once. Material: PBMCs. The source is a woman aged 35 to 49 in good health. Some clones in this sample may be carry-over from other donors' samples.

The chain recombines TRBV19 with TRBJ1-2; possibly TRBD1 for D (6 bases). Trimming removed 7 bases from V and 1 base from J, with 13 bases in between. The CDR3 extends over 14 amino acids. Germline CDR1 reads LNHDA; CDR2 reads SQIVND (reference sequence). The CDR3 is CASIGRGDNYGYTF. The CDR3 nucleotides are TGTGCCAGTATCGGGAGGGGGGATAACTATGGCTACACCTTC.

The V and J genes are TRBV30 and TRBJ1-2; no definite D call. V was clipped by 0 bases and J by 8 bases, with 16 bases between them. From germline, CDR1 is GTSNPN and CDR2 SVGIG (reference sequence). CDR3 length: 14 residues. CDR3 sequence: CAWSVLGRPLGYTF. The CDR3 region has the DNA TGTGCCTGGAGTGTACTAGGCAGACCCCTGGGCTACACCTTC.

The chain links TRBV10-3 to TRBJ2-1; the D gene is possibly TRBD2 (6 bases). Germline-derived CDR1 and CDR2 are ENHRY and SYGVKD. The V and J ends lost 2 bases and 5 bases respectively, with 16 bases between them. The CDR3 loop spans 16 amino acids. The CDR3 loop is CAISEGGGNGDNEQFF. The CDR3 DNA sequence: TGTGCCATCAGTGAGGGGGGAGGAAATGGGGACAATGAGCAGTTCTTC.

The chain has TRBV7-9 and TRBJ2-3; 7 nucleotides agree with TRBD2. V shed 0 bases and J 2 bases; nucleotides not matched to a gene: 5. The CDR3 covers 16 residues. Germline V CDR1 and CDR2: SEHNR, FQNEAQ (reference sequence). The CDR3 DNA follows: TGTGCCAGCAGCTTAGCGCCAGCGGGGTACACAGATACGCAGTATTTT. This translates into CASSLAPAGYTDTQYF.

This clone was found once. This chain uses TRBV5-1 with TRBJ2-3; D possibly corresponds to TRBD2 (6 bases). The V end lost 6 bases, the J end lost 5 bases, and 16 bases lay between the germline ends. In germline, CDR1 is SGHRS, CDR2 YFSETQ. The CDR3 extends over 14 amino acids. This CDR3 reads CASTDGKAGDTQYF. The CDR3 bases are TGCGCCAGCACCGATGGGAAAGCGGGAGATACGCAGTATTTT.

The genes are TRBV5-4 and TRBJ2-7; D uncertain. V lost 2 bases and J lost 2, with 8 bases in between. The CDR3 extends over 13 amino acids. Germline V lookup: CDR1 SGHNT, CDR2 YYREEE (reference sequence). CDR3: CASSFGATYEQYF. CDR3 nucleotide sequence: TGTGCCAGCAGCTTCGGCGCTACCTACGAGCAGTACTTC.

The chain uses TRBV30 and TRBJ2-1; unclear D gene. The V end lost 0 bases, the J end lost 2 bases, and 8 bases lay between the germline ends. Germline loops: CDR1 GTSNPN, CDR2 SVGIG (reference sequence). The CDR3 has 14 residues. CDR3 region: CAWSVRPPYNEQFF. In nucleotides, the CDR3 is TGTGCCTGGAGTGTTAGACCCCCCTACAATGAGCAGTTCTTC.

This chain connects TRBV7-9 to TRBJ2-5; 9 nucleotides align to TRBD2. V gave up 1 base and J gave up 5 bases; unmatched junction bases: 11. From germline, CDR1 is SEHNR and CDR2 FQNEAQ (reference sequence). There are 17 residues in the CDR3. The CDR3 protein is CASSLGAKGLASETQYF. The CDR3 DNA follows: TGTGCCAGCAGCTTAGGGGCAAAAGGACTAGCGAGTGAGACCCAGTACTTC.

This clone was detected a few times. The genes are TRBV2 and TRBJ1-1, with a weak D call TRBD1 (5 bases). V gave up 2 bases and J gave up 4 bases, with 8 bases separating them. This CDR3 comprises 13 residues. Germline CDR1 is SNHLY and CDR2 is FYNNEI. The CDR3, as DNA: TGTGCCAGCAGTGAATGGGGGGGCACTGAAGCTTTCTTT. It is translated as CASSEWGGTEAFF.

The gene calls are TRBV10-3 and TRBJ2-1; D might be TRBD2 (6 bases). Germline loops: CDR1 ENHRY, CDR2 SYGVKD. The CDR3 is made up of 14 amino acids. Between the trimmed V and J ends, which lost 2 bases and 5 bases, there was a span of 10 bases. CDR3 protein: CAISEPAGNNEQFF. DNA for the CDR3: TGTGCCATCAGTGAGCCGGCGGGAAACAATGAGCAGTTCTTC.

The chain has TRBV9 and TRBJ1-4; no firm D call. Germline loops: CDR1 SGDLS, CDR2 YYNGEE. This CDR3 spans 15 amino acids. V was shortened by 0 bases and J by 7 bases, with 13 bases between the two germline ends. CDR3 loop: CASSVDGLETEKLFF. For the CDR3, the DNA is TGTGCCAGCAGCGTAGACGGGCTAGAAACTGAAAAACTGTTTTTT. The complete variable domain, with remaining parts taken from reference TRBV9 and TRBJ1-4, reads DSGVTQTPKHLITATGQRVTLRCSPRSGDLSVYWYQQSLDQGLQFLIQYYNGEERAKGNILERFSAQQFPDLHSELNLSSLELGDSALYFCASSVDGLETEKLFFGSGTQLSVL.

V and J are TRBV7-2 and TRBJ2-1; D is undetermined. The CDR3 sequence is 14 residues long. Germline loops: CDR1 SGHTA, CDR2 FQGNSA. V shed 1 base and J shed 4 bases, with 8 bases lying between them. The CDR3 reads CASSLGLTYNEQFF. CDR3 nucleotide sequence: TGTGCCAGCAGCTTAGGTCTTACTTACAATGAGCAGTTCTTC.

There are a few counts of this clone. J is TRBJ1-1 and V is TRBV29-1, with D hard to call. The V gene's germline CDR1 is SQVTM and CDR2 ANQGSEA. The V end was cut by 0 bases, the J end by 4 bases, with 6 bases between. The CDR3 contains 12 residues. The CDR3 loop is CSVEDVGTEAFF. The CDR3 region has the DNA TGCAGCGTTGAAGATGTGGGCACTGAAGCTTTCTTT. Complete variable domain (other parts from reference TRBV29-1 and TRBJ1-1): SAVISQKPSRDICQRGTSLTIQCQVDSQVTMMFWYRQQPGQSLTLIATANQGSEATYESGFVIDKFPISRPNLTFSTLTVSNMSPEDSSIYLCSVEDVGTEAFFGQGTRLTVV.

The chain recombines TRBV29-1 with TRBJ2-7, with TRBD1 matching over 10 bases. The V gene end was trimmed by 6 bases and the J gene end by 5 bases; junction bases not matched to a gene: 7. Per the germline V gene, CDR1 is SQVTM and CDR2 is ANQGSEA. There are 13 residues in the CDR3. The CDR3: CSVPGTGVDEQYF. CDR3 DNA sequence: TGCAGCGTCCCCGGGACAGGGGTCGACGAGCAGTACTTC.

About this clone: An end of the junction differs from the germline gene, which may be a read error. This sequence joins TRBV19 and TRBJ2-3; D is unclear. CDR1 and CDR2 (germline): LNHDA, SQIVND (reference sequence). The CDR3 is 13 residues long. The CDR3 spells CASSLEGTDTQYF. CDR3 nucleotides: TGTGCCAGTAGTTTAGAGGGCACAGATACGCAGTATTTT.

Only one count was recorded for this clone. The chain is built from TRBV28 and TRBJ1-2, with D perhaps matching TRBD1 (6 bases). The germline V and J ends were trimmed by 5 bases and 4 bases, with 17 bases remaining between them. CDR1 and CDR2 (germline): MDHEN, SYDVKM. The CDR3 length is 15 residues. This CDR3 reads CASSPRDTGSYGYTF. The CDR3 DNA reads TGTGCCAGCAGTCCCCGGGACACCGGATCCTATGGCTACACCTTC.

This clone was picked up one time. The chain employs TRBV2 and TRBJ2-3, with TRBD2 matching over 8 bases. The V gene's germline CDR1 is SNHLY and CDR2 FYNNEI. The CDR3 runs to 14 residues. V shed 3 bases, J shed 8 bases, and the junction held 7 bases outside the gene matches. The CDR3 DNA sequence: TGTGCCAGCAGTGACACTAGCGGACGTGGTACGCAGTATTTT. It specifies CASSDTSGRGTQYF.

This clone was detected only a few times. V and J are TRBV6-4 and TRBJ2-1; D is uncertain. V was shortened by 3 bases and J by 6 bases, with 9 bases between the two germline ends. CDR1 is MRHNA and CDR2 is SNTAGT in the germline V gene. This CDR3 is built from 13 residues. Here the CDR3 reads CASSEWVANEQFF. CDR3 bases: TGTGCCAGCAGTGAGTGGGTAGCCAATGAGCAGTTCTTC.

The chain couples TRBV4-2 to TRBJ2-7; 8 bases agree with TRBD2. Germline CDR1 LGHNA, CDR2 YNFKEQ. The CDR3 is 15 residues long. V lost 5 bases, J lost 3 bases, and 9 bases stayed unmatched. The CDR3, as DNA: TGTGCCAGCAGCTTAGCCGTAGCGGGGATCTACGAGCAGTACTTC. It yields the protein CASSLAVAGIYEQYF.

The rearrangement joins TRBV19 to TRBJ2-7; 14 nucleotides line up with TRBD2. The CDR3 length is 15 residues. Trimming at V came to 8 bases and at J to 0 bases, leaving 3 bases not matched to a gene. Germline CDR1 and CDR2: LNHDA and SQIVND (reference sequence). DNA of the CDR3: TGTGCCAGTGGGGGACTAGCGGGGGACTCCTACGAGCAGTACTTC. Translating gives CASGGLAGDSYEQYF.

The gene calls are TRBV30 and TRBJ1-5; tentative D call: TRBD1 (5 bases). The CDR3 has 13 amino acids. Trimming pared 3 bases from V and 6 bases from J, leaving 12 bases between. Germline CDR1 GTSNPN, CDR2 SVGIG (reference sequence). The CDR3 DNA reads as TGTGCCTGGAGCGTAAGACAGTTTCAGCCCCAGCATTTT. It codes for CAWSVRQFQPQHF.

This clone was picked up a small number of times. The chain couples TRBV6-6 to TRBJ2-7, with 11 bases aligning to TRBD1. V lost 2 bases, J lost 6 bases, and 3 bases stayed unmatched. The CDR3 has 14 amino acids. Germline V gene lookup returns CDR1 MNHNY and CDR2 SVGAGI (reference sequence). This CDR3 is CASSYRGQGGEQYF. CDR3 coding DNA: TGTGCCAGCAGTTACAGGGGACAGGGGGGCGAGCAGTACTTC.

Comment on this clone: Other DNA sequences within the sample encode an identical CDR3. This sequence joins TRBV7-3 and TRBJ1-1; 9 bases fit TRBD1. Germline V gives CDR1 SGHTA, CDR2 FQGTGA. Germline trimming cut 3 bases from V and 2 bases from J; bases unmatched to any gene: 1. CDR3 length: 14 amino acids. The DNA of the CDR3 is TGTGCCAGCAGCTTGACAGGGGGAAACACTGAAGCTTTCTTT. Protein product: CASSLTGGNTEAFF.

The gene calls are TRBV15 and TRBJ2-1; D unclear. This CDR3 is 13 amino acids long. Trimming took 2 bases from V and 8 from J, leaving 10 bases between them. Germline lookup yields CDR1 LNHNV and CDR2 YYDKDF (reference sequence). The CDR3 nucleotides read TGTGCCACCAGCAGAAAGGCGGTCGATGAGCAGTTCTTC. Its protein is CATSRKAVDEQFF.

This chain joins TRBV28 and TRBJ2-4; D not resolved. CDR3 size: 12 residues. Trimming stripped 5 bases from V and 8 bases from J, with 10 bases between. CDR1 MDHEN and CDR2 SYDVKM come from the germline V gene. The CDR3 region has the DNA TGTGCCAGCAGTCTCACGGTCGACATTCAGTACTTC. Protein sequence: CASSLTVDIQYF.

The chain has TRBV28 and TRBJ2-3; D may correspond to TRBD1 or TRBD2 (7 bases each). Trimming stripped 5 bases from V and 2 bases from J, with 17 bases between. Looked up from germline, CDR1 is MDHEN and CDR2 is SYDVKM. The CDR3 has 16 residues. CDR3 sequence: CASSPHWEGATDTQYF. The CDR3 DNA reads TGTGCCAGCAGTCCCCACTGGGAGGGGGCCACAGATACGCAGTATTTT.